The sequence of this TCR beta chain was determined in a study of cytomegalovirus exposure and HLA in healthy donors. General study points: Specific recognition of CMV antigens was confirmed in vitro for a few chains (all CMV-associated).

Clones were sequenced by immunoSEQ multiplex PCR, and TCRdb holds only the in-frame ones, with some missing. The sample has about 120,000 clones, around nine tenths seen once. This clone showed up just once. Its antigen is as yet unknown. From germline, CDR1 is SGHNT and CDR2 YENEEA. The J segment lost 4 bases and the V segment lost 6 bases, leaving 9 bases of the junction unmatched. There are 15 residues in the CDR3. The chain has TRBV11-3 and TRBJ2-7; 10 positions match TRBD1. Source material: PBMCs. The receptor comes from a woman aged 18-29 years in good health and CMV-seropositive. CDR3 nucleotide sequence: TGTGCCAGCAGGAGGACAGGGGGGGCGGATTACGAGCAGTACTTC. Its protein product is CASRRTGGADYEQYF.